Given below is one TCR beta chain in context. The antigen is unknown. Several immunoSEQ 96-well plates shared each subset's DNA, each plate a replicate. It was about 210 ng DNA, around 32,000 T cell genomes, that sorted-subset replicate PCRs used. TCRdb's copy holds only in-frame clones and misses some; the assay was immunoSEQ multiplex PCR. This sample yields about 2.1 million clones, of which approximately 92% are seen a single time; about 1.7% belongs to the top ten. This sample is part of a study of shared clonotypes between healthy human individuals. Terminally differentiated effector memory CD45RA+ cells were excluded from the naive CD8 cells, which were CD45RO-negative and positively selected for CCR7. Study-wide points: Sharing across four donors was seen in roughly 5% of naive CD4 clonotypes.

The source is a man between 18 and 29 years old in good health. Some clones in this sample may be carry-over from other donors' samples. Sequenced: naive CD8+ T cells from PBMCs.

CDR3 loop: CAWNFGDNEQFF. CDR3 DNA sequence: TGTGCCTGGAATTTCGGGGACAATGAGCAGTTCTTC. V is TRBV30 and J is TRBJ2-1, with D tentatively TRBD2 (5 bases). The CDR3 runs 12 residues. V gave up 4 bases and J gave up 5 bases, with 9 bases separating them. The V gene's germline CDR1 is GTSNPN and CDR2 SVGIG (reference sequence).